The rows below give T cell receptor beta chains drawn from one sample of a study of T cell responses to AZD1222 COVID-19 vaccine. TCRdb keeps only in-frame clones here, not all; method: immunoSEQ multiplex PCR. The top ten hold 1.3% to 1.5% of the sample, which has fewer than 150,000 clones, 75% to 90% seen once. Material: peripheral blood, obtained on day 0 of AZD1222 vaccination. The receptor set was obtained from an adult in good health. The CDR3 runs from the conserved cysteine through the conserved F or W. The D gene is left open where the match is weak. Some rows mark clone size as missing; the rest say once, few, many or name a class of expanded clone.

size	J	length	V	D	DNA	CDR3
.	TRBJ1-1	14	TRBV7-2	.	TGTGCCAGCAGTCCCGGACAGAGGGCCACTGAAGCTTTCTTT	CASSPGQRATEAFF
.	TRBJ1-4	14	TRBV27	TRBD1	TGTGCCAGCAGTTCAGGGGGCTCCCATGAAAAACTGTTTTTT	CASSSGGSHEKLFF
.	TRBJ1-6	13	TRBV19	.	TGTGCCAGTACTGAGTCCTATAATTCACCCCTCCACTTT	CASTESYNSPLHF
.	TRBJ1-5	14	TRBV2	TRBD1	TGTGCCAGCTCCGGGACAGGAAGCAATCAGCCCCAGCATTTT	CASSGTGSNQPQHF
.	TRBJ2-5	13	TRBV3-1/TRBV3-2	TRBD1	TGTGCCAGCAGCAGGGACAGCCAAGAGACCCAGTACTTC	CASSRDSQETQYF
.	TRBJ1-1	12	TRBV19	.	TGTGCCAGTCGGCAGGGCAGCACTGAAGCTTTCTTT	CASRQGSTEAFF
.	TRBJ1-4	16	TRBV7-9	TRBD1	TGTGCCAGCAGCTCGACGCGGGGACAGAGTAATGAAAAACTGTTTTTT	CASSSTRGQSNEKLFF
.	TRBJ1-3	16	TRBV4-2	TRBD1	TGTGCCAGCAGCCAAGAGAGGGGGCAGGTTGGAAACACCATATATTTT	CASSQERGQVGNTIYF
.	TRBJ1-6	16	TRBV28	.	TGTGCCAGCAGCCAAGGGGGGTCTTCCTATAATTCACCCCTCCACTTT	CASSQGGSSYNSPLHF
once	TRBJ2-3	13	TRBV7-7	TRBD2	TGTGCCAGCAGCACCCCGGGGGGAAATACGCAGTATTTT	CASSTPGGNTQYF
.	TRBJ1-1	12	TRBV14	.	TGTGCCAGCAGCCTCTACGGCGGGGAAGCTTTCTTT	CASSLYGGEAFF
.	TRBJ2-7	17	TRBV5-6	TRBD1	TGTGCCAGCAGCCCCCGGACAGGGGGCGTCTTATTCTACGAGCAGTACTTC	CASSPRTGGVLFYEQYF
.	TRBJ2-3	14	TRBV10-3	TRBD1	TGTGCCAGCGCCCGGACAGGGGGCTCAGATACGCAGTATTTT	CASARTGGSDTQYF
.	TRBJ1-1	13	TRBV7-2	.	TGTGCCAGCAGCCGAGACGGGAACACTGAAGCTTTCTTT	CASSRDGNTEAFF
.	TRBJ1-6	15	TRBV9	TRBD1	TGTGCCAGCAGCGGAGAGGGGACAGGGGCCACACCCCTCCACTTT	CASSGEGTGATPLHF
.	TRBJ1-4	15	TRBV18	.	TGTGCCAGCTCACCAAACCAGGGTACTAATGAAAAACTGTTTTTT	CASSPNQGTNEKLFF
.	TRBJ1-1	15	TRBV11-1	TRBD1	TGTGCCAGCAGATGGGACAGGGTGGTTGACACTGAAGCTTTCTTT	CASRWDRVVDTEAFF
.	TRBJ2-7	14	TRBV11-2	.	TGTGCCAGCAGCTTAGCGGGGGCAGGTAACGAGCAGTACTTC	CASSLAGAGNEQYF
.	TRBJ1-1	14	TRBV9	.	TGTGCCAGCAGCGTAGGACAGATGAACACTGAAGCTTTCTTT	CASSVGQMNTEAFF
.	TRBJ1-5	14	TRBV7-9	TRBD1	TGTGCCAGCAGCTCAACAGGGGTGAGTCAGCCCCAGCATTTT	CASSSTGVSQPQHF
.	TRBJ2-7	14	TRBV6-5	.	TGTGCCAGCAGTTACGGGGGCGGTGGATACGAGCAGTACTTC	CASSYGGGGYEQYF
once	TRBJ2-1	11	TRBV12-3/TRBV12-4	.	TGTGCCAGCAGTTTCTTGGATGAGCAGTTCTTC	CASSFLDEQFF
once	TRBJ1-1	15	TRBV19	.	TGTGCCAGTAGTATATCGCTTCGAGCAGGTTCGGAAGCTTTCTTT	CASSISLRAGSEAFF
.	TRBJ1-3	16	TRBV6-1	.	TGTGCCAGCAGTGAATCCCCAGGACGATATGGAAACACCATATATTTT	CASSESPGRYGNTIYF
few	TRBJ1-5	16	TRBV19	TRBD1	TGTGCCAGTAGCAACCCCGGGACAGCGAATAATCAGCCCCAGCATTTT	CASSNPGTANNQPQHF
.	TRBJ1-2	13	TRBV7-9	.	TGTGCCAGCAGCTCCCCCAACAACTATGGCTACACCTTC	CASSSPNNYGYTF
.	TRBJ2-3	12	TRBV9	.	TGTGCCAGCAGCGTAGCACCCGCTACGCAGTATTTT	CASSVAPATQYF
.	TRBJ2-3	14	TRBV9	TRBD1	TGTGCCAGCAGCGAAGACAGGGGTACAGATACGCAGTATTTT	CASSEDRGTDTQYF
.	TRBJ2-3	16	TRBV5-1	TRBD1	TGCGCCAGCAGCTTGGGGGGACAGGGGGCTGGAGATACGCAGTATTTT	CASSLGGQGAGDTQYF
few	TRBJ2-7	12	TRBV28	.	TGTGCCAGCAGTTTGCCGGCCTACGAGCAGTACTTC	CASSLPAYEQYF
.	TRBJ1-2	15	TRBV5-6	.	TGTGCCAGCAGCCATAAACAGGCAACTTTCTATGGCTACACCTTC	CASSHKQATFYGYTF
.	TRBJ1-2	12	TRBV5-4	.	TGTGCCAGCAAAACTGAAAACTATGGCTACACCTTC	CASKTENYGYTF
.	TRBJ2-5	11	TRBV2	.	TGTGCCAGCAGTGATCTGGTGATCCAGTACTTC	CASSDLVIQYF
.	TRBJ2-7	14	TRBV12-1	.	TGTGCCAGCAGCTTTGCGGTGGACAGGGACGAGCAGTACTTC	CASSFAVDRDEQYF
.	TRBJ2-7	17	TRBV9	TRBD1	TGTGCCAGCAGCGCCGGGACAGGGGTCCGGCTTCCATACGAGCAGTACTTC	CASSAGTGVRLPYEQYF
.	TRBJ1-1	13	TRBV7-9	.	TGTGCCAGCAGCTTATCGTCTGGCACTGAAGCTTTCTTT	CASSLSSGTEAFF
.	TRBJ2-7	13	TRBV5-4	.	TGTGCCAGCAGCTTGATACCTAACTACGAGCAGTACTTC	CASSLIPNYEQYF
.	TRBJ2-7	16	TRBV18	.	TGTGCCAGCTCACCACCTGAAGGGGCCCACTCTGTGGAGCAGTACTTC	CASSPPEGAHSVEQYF
.	TRBJ2-1	12	TRBV5-4	.	TGTGCCACCGAGTCAAGGGGTCGGGGGCAGTTCTTC	CATESRGRGQFF
few	TRBJ2-7	14	TRBV7-9	.	TGTGCCAGCAGCTTAGGGACGGCCTTTTACGAGCAGTACTTC	CASSLGTAFYEQYF
.	TRBJ1-6	14	TRBV19	TRBD1	TGTGCCACGTCAACCGGGACAGGGGTTTCACCCCTCCACTTT	CATSTGTGVSPLHF
.	TRBJ1-2	13	TRBV28	.	TGTGCCAGCAGTTTACGCGGGCGGTATGGCTACACCTTC	CASSLRGRYGYTF
.	TRBJ2-2	16	TRBV7-2	.	TGTGCCAGCAGCCCTTTCGGACCGCTCAACACCGGGGAGCTGTTTTTT	CASSPFGPLNTGELFF
.	TRBJ1-2	13	TRBV7-2	.	TGTGCCAGCAGCTTAAGCGGGCAGGATGGCTACACCTTC	CASSLSGQDGYTF
once	TRBJ2-3	18	TRBV5-1	.	TGCGCCAGCAGTGCGGAGGTGGGGGCCTCAATTCCGATAGATACGCAGTATTTT	CASSAEVGASIPIDTQYF
.	TRBJ2-5	14	TRBV7-2	.	TGTGCCAGCAGCTTAGACCCCTCCACAGAGACCCAGTACTTC	CASSLDPSTETQYF
.	TRBJ1-2	13	TRBV29-1	.	TGCAGCGTTGCTGCAGAGGGGACTTATGGCTACACCTTC	CSVAAEGTYGYTF
few	TRBJ1-3	17	TRBV12-2	.	TGTGCAAGTCGCTTAGCCCCCAGGGAGTTGGAAGGAAACACCATATATTTT	CASRLAPRELEGNTIYF
once	TRBJ2-4	14	TRBV6-5	TRBD2	TGTGCCAGCAGGTTTACCGGGAGGGGTAACATTCAGTACTTC	CASRFTGRGNIQYF